This TCR beta chain was captured in a study of blood T cell repertoires in COVID-19. Using immunoSEQ multiplex PCR, the repertoire was profiled, and TCRdb retains in-frame clones only, with some absent. The profile covers around 300,000 clones, with approximately 86% appearing a single time and over 10% taken by the ten largest. The CDR3 has 15 amino acids. With 0 bases clipped from V and 8 bases from J, the junction kept 5 bases outside the gene matches. Germline CDR1 is LNHNV and CDR2 is YYDKDF (reference sequence). The source material was peripheral blood. The chain uses TRBV15 and TRBJ1-4; the match to TRBD1 covers 8 bases. The receptor's source is a woman aged 70-85 years with COVID-19, enrolled during active disease. CDR3 in amino acids: CATSRDRTGLEKLFF. The CDR3 DNA reads TGTGCCACCAGCAGAGATCGGACAGGGCTCGAAAAACTGTTTTTT.